These T cell receptor beta chains were read from a single sample in a study of OX40 agonist ivuxolimab in advanced cancers. Measured with immunoSEQ multiplex PCR; TCRdb has only the in-frame clones, and not every one. The sample lists roughly 70,000 clones; approximately 90% were seen once. The starting material was CD4+ or CD8+ T cells sorted from blood, obtained in a trial of the OX40 agonist ivuxolimab. Receptors were obtained from an adult with an advanced solid tumor such as melanoma, head and neck, liver or kidney cancer. The CDR3 runs from the conserved cysteine through the conserved F or W. D genes are given only for firm matches. Rows may omit the clone size; those that give it use once, few, many or a size class.

j_call: TRBJ2-5
v_call: TRBV29-1
d_call: .
clone_size: .
cdr3_aa: CSVEDPDGKTQYF
cdr3_nt: TGCAGCGTTGAAGATCCGGACGGGAAGACCCAGTACTTC

j_call: TRBJ1-6
v_call: TRBV6-5
d_call: .
clone_size: .
cdr3_aa: CASRQGLNSPLHF
cdr3_nt: TGTGCCAGCAGACAGGGCCTTAATTCACCCCTCCACTTT

j_call: TRBJ1-1
v_call: TRBV18
d_call: .
clone_size: .
cdr3_aa: CASSPRGNGIVIAEAFF
cdr3_nt: TGTGCCAGCTCACCACGAGGGAATGGTATTGTTATCGCTGAAGCTTTCTTT

j_call: TRBJ2-5
v_call: TRBV7-6
d_call: .
clone_size: .
cdr3_aa: CASSPVSGVETQYF
cdr3_nt: TGTGCCAGCAGCCCGGTGTCCGGGGTGGAGACCCAGTACTTC

j_call: TRBJ1-4
v_call: TRBV19
d_call: TRBD1
clone_size: .
cdr3_aa: CASIRTGDNEKLFF
cdr3_nt: TGTGCCAGTATCCGGACAGGGGATAATGAAAAACTGTTTTTT

j_call: TRBJ1-2
v_call: TRBV6-5
d_call: .
clone_size: .
cdr3_aa: CASSYLDQNYGYTF
cdr3_nt: TGTGCCAGCAGTTACTTGGATCAAAACTATGGCTACACCTTC

j_call: TRBJ1-4
v_call: TRBV2
d_call: TRBD1
clone_size: few
cdr3_aa: CASSVQDRVNEKLFF
cdr3_nt: TGTGCCAGCAGTGTACAGGACAGGGTGAATGAAAAACTGTTTTTT

j_call: TRBJ2-7
v_call: TRBV19
d_call: .
clone_size: once
cdr3_aa: CASTTRGSYEQYF
cdr3_nt: TGTGCCAGTACCACCCGAGGCTCCTACGAGCAGTACTTC

j_call: TRBJ2-7
v_call: TRBV5-4
d_call: TRBD2
clone_size: .
cdr3_aa: CASSLLAGGDYEQYF
cdr3_nt: TGTGCCAGCAGCCTACTAGCGGGAGGAGACTACGAGCAGTACTTC

j_call: TRBJ1-5
v_call: TRBV7-9
d_call: .
clone_size: .
cdr3_aa: CASSAQQGTGNQPQHF
cdr3_nt: TGTGCCAGCAGCGCACAGCAGGGAACTGGCAATCAGCCCCAGCATTTT

j_call: TRBJ2-1
v_call: TRBV5-4
d_call: TRBD2
clone_size: once
cdr3_aa: CASLRTSGLNNEQFF
cdr3_nt: TGTGCCAGCCTCCGTACTAGCGGGCTTAACAATGAGCAGTTCTTC

j_call: TRBJ1-5
v_call: TRBV7-2
d_call: TRBD1
clone_size: .
cdr3_aa: CASSLGRGHGQPQHF
cdr3_nt: TGTGCCAGCAGCTTAGGCAGGGGGCATGGCCAGCCCCAGCATTTT

j_call: TRBJ1-4
v_call: TRBV7-8
d_call: .
clone_size: .
cdr3_aa: CASSQERGNEKLFF
cdr3_nt: TGTGCCAGCAGCCAAGAACGGGGAAATGAAAAACTGTTTTTT

j_call: TRBJ2-5
v_call: TRBV5-1
d_call: TRBD2
clone_size: .
cdr3_aa: CASSLSGGQETQYF
cdr3_nt: TGCGCCAGCAGCTTGAGCGGGGGCCAAGAGACCCAGTACTTC

j_call: TRBJ1-4
v_call: TRBV19
d_call: .
clone_size: .
cdr3_aa: CASSPTGLPTEKLFF
cdr3_nt: TGTGCCAGTAGTCCGACAGGACTTCCCACTGAAAAACTGTTTTTT

j_call: TRBJ1-2
v_call: TRBV4-2
d_call: .
clone_size: .
cdr3_aa: CASSQGGGNGYTF
cdr3_nt: TGTGCCAGCAGCCAAGGCGGTGGTAACGGCTACACCTTC

j_call: TRBJ1-1
v_call: TRBV6-5
d_call: .
clone_size: .
cdr3_aa: CASIENTEAFF
cdr3_nt: TGTGCCAGCATTGAGAATACTGAAGCTTTCTTT

j_call: TRBJ2-5
v_call: TRBV27
d_call: TRBD2
clone_size: .
cdr3_aa: CASSNRRLAGGPTQETQYF
cdr3_nt: TGTGCCAGCAGTAACCGACGACTAGCGGGGGGCCCAACCCAAGAGACCCAGTACTTC

j_call: TRBJ2-1
v_call: TRBV2
d_call: TRBD2
clone_size: .
cdr3_aa: CASNRLAGGLDNEQFF
cdr3_nt: TGTGCCAGCAACAGACTAGCGGGGGGCCTCGACAATGAGCAGTTCTTC

j_call: TRBJ2-3
v_call: TRBV7-8
d_call: TRBD2
clone_size: .
cdr3_aa: CASSPLPITSGGTQYF
cdr3_nt: TGTGCCAGCAGCCCACTCCCAATAACTAGCGGCGGTACGCAGTATTTT

j_call: TRBJ1-1
v_call: TRBV28
d_call: .
clone_size: .
cdr3_aa: CASSLGTRMNTEAFF
cdr3_nt: TGTGCCAGCAGTTTAGGGACACGAATGAACACTGAAGCTTTCTTT

j_call: TRBJ2-3
v_call: TRBV14
d_call: TRBD2
clone_size: .
cdr3_aa: CASSQRSAGGVADTQYF
cdr3_nt: TGTGCCAGCAGCCAAAGGTCAGCGGGAGGGGTCGCAGATACGCAGTATTTT

j_call: TRBJ2-7
v_call: TRBV11-1
d_call: TRBD2
clone_size: .
cdr3_aa: CASSKAGAGEQYF
cdr3_nt: TGTGCCAGCAGCAAAGCGGGAGCTGGGGAGCAGTACTTC

j_call: TRBJ1-2
v_call: TRBV6-1
d_call: TRBD1
clone_size: .
cdr3_aa: CASRPTGYGYTF
cdr3_nt: TGTGCCAGCAGGCCGACAGGGTATGGCTACACCTTC

j_call: TRBJ2-3
v_call: TRBV5-1
d_call: TRBD2
clone_size: .
cdr3_aa: CASSLLAGALTDTQYF
cdr3_nt: TGCGCCAGCAGCTTGCTAGCGGGAGCCCTCACAGATACGCAGTATTTT

j_call: TRBJ1-1
v_call: TRBV7-6
d_call: .
clone_size: .
cdr3_aa: CASSLGTEAFF
cdr3_nt: TGTGCCAGCAGCTTAGGCACTGAAGCTTTCTTT

j_call: TRBJ2-7
v_call: TRBV16
d_call: .
clone_size: .
cdr3_aa: CASTLWAASYEQYF
cdr3_nt: TGTGCCAGCACTCTTTGGGCAGCCTCCTACGAGCAGTACTTC

j_call: TRBJ1-5
v_call: TRBV2
d_call: TRBD1
clone_size: .
cdr3_aa: CASSESRGLEQPQHF
cdr3_nt: TGTGCCAGCAGTGAATCTAGGGGGCTGGAACAGCCCCAGCATTTT

j_call: TRBJ2-2
v_call: TRBV28
d_call: .
clone_size: .
cdr3_aa: CASSLFQGGGTGELFF
cdr3_nt: TGTGCCAGCAGTTTATTCCAGGGAGGAGGAACCGGGGAGCTGTTTTTT

j_call: TRBJ2-5
v_call: TRBV18
d_call: TRBD2
clone_size: .
cdr3_aa: CASSPPAGGNQTQYF
cdr3_nt: TGTGCCAGCTCACCACCCGCGGGGGGCAACCAGACCCAGTACTTC

j_call: TRBJ2-1
v_call: TRBV9
d_call: TRBD2
clone_size: .
cdr3_aa: CASSVAPTSGGVEQFF
cdr3_nt: TGTGCCAGCAGCGTAGCTCCGACTAGCGGGGGGGTTGAGCAGTTCTTC

j_call: TRBJ1-2
v_call: TRBV9
d_call: TRBD1
clone_size: .
cdr3_aa: CASNTGTGAVGYTF
cdr3_nt: TGTGCCAGCAACACCGGGACAGGGGCCGTTGGCTACACCTTC

j_call: TRBJ1-6
v_call: TRBV10-3
d_call: .
clone_size: .
cdr3_aa: CAAGATINSPLHF
cdr3_nt: TGTGCCGCAGGTGCGACAATAAATTCACCCCTCCACTTT

j_call: TRBJ1-4
v_call: TRBV11-1
d_call: .
clone_size: .
cdr3_aa: CASSLGTDYNEKLFF
cdr3_nt: TGTGCCAGCAGCTTAGGGACAGATTATAATGAAAAACTGTTTTTT

j_call: TRBJ2-2
v_call: TRBV7-8
d_call: .
clone_size: .
cdr3_aa: CASSSSYRESTGELFF
cdr3_nt: TGTGCCAGCAGCTCCTCATACAGGGAGAGCACCGGGGAGCTGTTTTTT

j_call: TRBJ1-4
v_call: TRBV19
d_call: .
clone_size: .
cdr3_aa: CASALGTNEKLFF
cdr3_nt: TGTGCCAGTGCTCTGGGAACTAATGAAAAACTGTTTTTT

j_call: TRBJ2-1
v_call: TRBV5-1
d_call: TRBD2
clone_size: .
cdr3_aa: CASSLPAGGSEQFF
cdr3_nt: TGCGCCAGCAGCTTGCCAGCGGGAGGGTCTGAGCAGTTCTTC

j_call: TRBJ2-7
v_call: TRBV6-1
d_call: .
clone_size: .
cdr3_aa: CASSPDRIYEQYF
cdr3_nt: TGTGCCAGCAGTCCTGACAGGATCTACGAGCAGTACTTC

j_call: TRBJ1-1
v_call: TRBV7-9
d_call: .
clone_size: .
cdr3_aa: CASSPGDMNTEAFF
cdr3_nt: TGTGCCAGCAGCCCCGGAGACATGAACACTGAAGCTTTCTTT

j_call: TRBJ2-7
v_call: TRBV18
d_call: TRBD2
clone_size: .
cdr3_aa: CASSPTSGATYEQYF
cdr3_nt: TGTGCCAGCTCACCGACTAGCGGAGCAACCTACGAGCAGTACTTC

j_call: TRBJ2-5
v_call: TRBV4-2
d_call: .
clone_size: .
cdr3_aa: CASSQDGRAGETQYF
cdr3_nt: TGTGCCAGCAGCCAAGACGGCAGGGCCGGGGAGACCCAGTACTTC

j_call: TRBJ2-7
v_call: TRBV5-4
d_call: TRBD2
clone_size: .
cdr3_aa: CASSPTSASSYEQYF
cdr3_nt: TGTGCCAGCAGCCCCACTAGCGCGAGCTCCTACGAGCAGTACTTC

j_call: TRBJ2-1
v_call: TRBV5-6
d_call: TRBD1
clone_size: .
cdr3_aa: CASSWGQGAYNEQFF
cdr3_nt: TGTGCCAGCAGCTGGGGACAGGGGGCCTACAATGAGCAGTTCTTC

j_call: TRBJ1-2
v_call: TRBV28
d_call: .
clone_size: .
cdr3_aa: CASSPQRGYGYTF
cdr3_nt: TGTGCCAGCAGTCCACAAAGGGGCTATGGCTACACCTTC

j_call: TRBJ1-5
v_call: TRBV19
d_call: .
clone_size: .
cdr3_aa: CASSILPSGNSNQPQHF
cdr3_nt: TGTGCCAGTAGTATTTTACCCTCTGGGAATAGCAATCAGCCCCAGCATTTT

j_call: TRBJ2-2
v_call: TRBV7-6
d_call: .
clone_size: .
cdr3_aa: CASSLALAANTGELFF
cdr3_nt: TGTGCCAGCAGCTTAGCGTTGGCAGCAAACACCGGGGAGCTGTTTTTT

j_call: TRBJ2-7
v_call: TRBV5-4
d_call: .
clone_size: .
cdr3_aa: CASSLGGGGYEQYF
cdr3_nt: TGTGCCAGCAGCTTGGGAGGGGGGGGCTACGAGCAGTACTTC

j_call: TRBJ2-1
v_call: TRBV9
d_call: TRBD1
clone_size: .
cdr3_aa: CASTGIGQGAYNEQFF
cdr3_nt: TGTGCCAGCACCGGAATCGGACAGGGCGCATACAATGAGCAGTTCTTC